This is a list of T cell receptor beta chains from one sample in a study of post-analysis software for immune sequencing data. TCRdb reanalysed the PCR reads using MiXCR and keeps one entry per CDR3 protein. The table shows fewer than 850,000 distinct CDR3 sequences, with around 27% occurring only once. Sample: blood. These receptors were collected from a girl aged 10 to 17 with multiple sclerosis. CDR3s include the opening cysteine and the closing phenylalanine or tryptophan. The D gene is left open where the match is weak. Clone size, where shown, is once, few, many, or a class for clones that have expanded.

D gene	V gene	clone size	J gene	CDR3 DNA	CDR3 protein
.	TRBV28	few	TRBJ2-2	TGTGCCAGCCTGTACGGCGGGGAGCTGTTTTTT	CASLYGGELFF
.	TRBV6-1	few	TRBJ2-1	TGTGCCAGCAGTTTCGGGCGGGGACCCTACAATGAGCAGTTCTTC	CASSFGRGPYNEQFF
.	TRBV30	.	TRBJ1-1	TGTGCCTGGACCCTTACAGTTCGTGACGAAGCTTTCTTT	CAWTLTVRDEAFF
.	TRBV10-3	.	TRBJ1-5	TGTGCCATCAGTGGGGGCGGGGATGGGGACCAGCCCCAGCATTTT	CAISGGGDGDQPQHF
TRBD2	TRBV20-1	few	TRBJ2-7	TGCAGTGCTTCCGGACTAGCGGGAACCGAGCAGTACTTC	CSASGLAGTEQYF
TRBD1	TRBV6-2/TRBV6-3	.	TRBJ2-5	TGTGCCAGCAGTCCTAGGACAGGGATAAAGACCCAGTACTTC	CASSPRTGIKTQYF
.	TRBV28	.	TRBJ2-7	TGTGCCAACACCACCGTCGGGGCCTACGAGCAGTACTTC	CANTTVGAYEQYF
TRBD1	TRBV12-3/TRBV12-4	.	TRBJ1-2	TGTGCCAGCAGGCCGGGGACAGCCGATGGCTACACCTTC	CASRPGTADGYTF
TRBD1	TRBV29-1	.	TRBJ1-2	TGCAGCGTTCAGGGAGGGGGCGATTATGGCTACACCTTC	CSVQGGGDYGYTF
TRBD1	TRBV28	few	TRBJ2-5	TGTGCCAGCAGACAAGCCCACAGGGGTGGTGAGACCCAGTACTTC	CASRQAHRGGETQYF
TRBD2	TRBV6-2/TRBV6-3	.	TRBJ2-7	TGTGCCAGCAGTTCTTTCCTCCGGACTAGCTTATACGAGCAGTACTTC	CASSSFLRTSLYEQYF
.	TRBV28	.	TRBJ2-1	TGTGCCAGCGCAAAACCAAGGTTGTTCAATGAGCAGTTCTTC	CASAKPRLFNEQFF
.	TRBV28	few	TRBJ2-1	TGTGCCAGCAGTCCCCTTAGCGAGAGCTCCTACAATGAGCAGTTCTTC	CASSPLSESSYNEQFF
TRBD2	TRBV20-1	.	TRBJ2-7	TGCAGTGCTAGGGGGGGACTAGCGAGGACCTACGAGCAGTACTTC	CSARGGLARTYEQYF
TRBD2	TRBV24-1	few	TRBJ2-1	TGTGCCACCAGTGAGGTAGCGGGGCCCGGGGGTGAGCAGTTCTTC	CATSEVAGPGGEQFF
.	TRBV28	.	TRBJ1-2	TGTGCCCTCGGCGGGTATGGCTACACCTTC	CALGGYGYTF
TRBD1	TRBV12-3/TRBV12-4	.	TRBJ2-1	TGTGCCAGCAGTTTAGGGGGTAGGGGGCCCCTGTACAATGAGCAGTTCTTC	CASSLGGRGPLYNEQFF
TRBD2	TRBV5-1	.	TRBJ2-3	TGCGCCAGCAGCTTGAGGCCCGGGCTAGCGGGAGAAACAAGCACAGATACGCAGTATTTT	CASSLRPGLAGETSTDTQYF
.	TRBV12-3/TRBV12-4	.	TRBJ1-2	TGTGTCAGCAGGCGGGGTAACTATGGCTACACCTTC	CVSRRGNYGYTF
.	TRBV20-1	few	TRBJ2-2	TGCAGTGCTAGAGATGGCACCAAAAGAGGTGTTTCGGGGGAGCTGTTTTTT	CSARDGTKRGVSGELFF
.	TRBV5-1	.	TRBJ2-2	TGCGCCAGCAGCTGGACCAGCAACACCGGGGAGCTGTTTTTT	CASSWTSNTGELFF
TRBD2	TRBV12-3/TRBV12-4	.	TRBJ2-7	TGTGCCAGCAGTTTGGTACGAGCGGGAGGGCCTCGCGAGCAGTACTTC	CASSLVRAGGPREQYF
.	TRBV2	once	TRBJ1-2	TGTGCCAGCAGAGCGTGGGGGGGCTACTATGGCTACACCTTC	CASRAWGGYYGYTF
TRBD2	TRBV20-1	.	TRBJ2-3	TGCAGTGCTAGATTCGAGCTAGCGGGGGGGCCAGATACGCAGTATTTT	CSARFELAGGPDTQYF
.	TRBV10-3	.	TRBJ1-5	TGTGCCATCAGTGAGCAGGCGGGGACCCAGCATTTT	CAISEQAGTQHF
TRBD1	TRBV5-1	.	TRBJ1-2	TGCGCCAGCAGTCGAGGGACAGTCTATGGCTACACCTTC	CASSRGTVYGYTF
.	TRBV10-3	many	TRBJ2-3	TGTGCCGTGGCTGTTGCGACAAGCACAGATACGCAGTATTTT	CAVAVATSTDTQYF
TRBD1	TRBV2	.	TRBJ1-2	TGTGCCATCCCGGACAGGGGTAGCTATGGCTACACCTTC	CAIPDRGSYGYTF
.	TRBV20-1	.	TRBJ2-1	TGCAGTGCTAGAGGTGGCTGGGGGGGCCTCAATGAGCGGTTCTTC	CSARGGWGGLNERFF
.	TRBV20-1	few	TRBJ2-3	TGCAGTCCCAAAGAGGGCAGCACAGATACGCAGTATTTT	CSPKEGSTDTQYF
TRBD2	TRBV20-1	.	TRBJ2-5	TGCAGTGCTAGTCGGACTAGCGGAGGAGAGACCCAGTACTTC	CSASRTSGGETQYF
.	TRBV7-2	many	TRBJ1-2	TGTGCCAGCAAAGTACAAAATGGCTACACCTTC	CASKVQNGYTF
TRBD2	TRBV6-2/TRBV6-3	.	TRBJ2-5	TGTGCCAGCAGTTCGCACACTAGCGGGAGGGCCGGGGAGACCCAGTACTTC	CASSSHTSGRAGETQYF
.	TRBV29-1	.	TRBJ2-1	TGCAGCGGGGGTGCAGGGGCCGGTAATGAGCAGTTCTTC	CSGGAGAGNEQFF
TRBD2	TRBV20-1	.	TRBJ2-3	TGCAGTGCTGCCACTAGCGGATTCACAGATACGCAGTATTTT	CSAATSGFTDTQYF
.	TRBV7-8	many	TRBJ2-1	TGTGCCAGCAGCTTAGTCCCAAGGGGGGAGTGGCAGTTCTTC	CASSLVPRGEWQFF
.	TRBV20-1	.	TRBJ1-6	TGCAGTGCTAGAGGGAGAAGCTCCTATAATTCACCCCTCCACTTT	CSARGRSSYNSPLHF
.	TRBV5-1	few	TRBJ1-2	TGCGCCAGCAGGCAGGCGGGAGGCTACACCTTC	CASRQAGGYTF
TRBD2	TRBV11-2	many	TRBJ2-1	TGTGCCAGCAGCTTCCTCTCCCAGCCCCTAGCGGGAGGGCCCCAGTACAATGAGCAGTTCTTC	CASSFLSQPLAGGPQYNEQFF
.	TRBV20-1	.	TRBJ2-3	TGCAGTGCCAAAGAGGATAGTGGTACGCAGTATTTT	CSAKEDSGTQYF
.	TRBV5-1	.	TRBJ2-6	TGTGCCAGCAGCTTGGAGGTTATGGGGAGCTCTGGGGCCAACGTCCTGACTTTC	CASSLEVMGSSGANVLTF
TRBD1	TRBV6-1	many	TRBJ1-6	TGTGCCAGCAGTCGAAAGACCGGGACAGAAAAGGGGGATTATAATTCACCCCTCCACTTT	CASSRKTGTEKGDYNSPLHF
.	TRBV7-9	few	TRBJ1-6	TGTGCCAGCAGCCGGGTGAATTCACCCCTCCACTTT	CASSRVNSPLHF
.	TRBV15	.	TRBJ2-1	TGTGCCACCAGCATGGAGTCCGGGGTTGGTAATGAGCAGTTCTTC	CATSMESGVGNEQFF
.	TRBV2	many	TRBJ2-3	TGTGCCAGCAGTGAATCGGACAGCAGTTACACAGATACGCAGTATTTT	CASSESDSSYTDTQYF
.	TRBV6-5	many	TRBJ1-2	TGTGCCAGCATGGGGCGTACAGGGAACTATGGCTACACCTTC	CASMGRTGNYGYTF